These 32 T cell receptor beta chains came from one sample sequenced in a study of blood T cells in healthy people across ages. Sample-barcoded 5' priming and a J-beta primer mix drove a second PCR of roughly 6 to 12 cycles. TCRdb ran MiXCR on the 5' RACE reads and lists one entry per CDR3 protein. The profile shows 540,000 or so distinct CDR3 sequences, approximately 25% of them singletons. The sequenced material came from blood. The receptors originated from a woman in her seventies in good health.

For this clonotype: At one end the junction does not follow the germline gene, possibly because of a read error. V is TRBV2 and J is TRBJ2-1, with D possibly called TRBD1 or TRBD2 (6 bases each). Germline CDR1 is SNHLY and CDR2 is FYNNEI. The CDR3 extends over 12 amino acids. The CDR3 nucleotides read TGTGCCAGCACTGAAAGGGGGGTTGAGCAGTTCTTC. It codes for CASTERGVEQFF.

This sequence joins TRBV2 and TRBJ1-5; D is ambiguous. Germline V gene sequence: CDR1 SNHLY, CDR2 FYNNEI. V was cut by 7 bases and J by 0 bases, with 10 bases left in between. There are 14 residues in the CDR3. The chain's CDR3 is CASKSGISNQPQHF. CDR3 sequence (DNA): TGTGCCAGCAAGAGTGGGATTAGCAATCAGCCCCAGCATTTT.

The chain joins TRBV11-2 to TRBJ2-5; 11 bases fit TRBD2. Germline V lookup: CDR1 SGHAT, CDR2 FQNNGV. V trimming: 5 bases; J trimming: 4 bases; junction bases outside the gene matches: 9. The length of the CDR3 is 16 residues. The CDR3 loop is CASSPRLAGLGETQYF. DNA of the CDR3: TGTGCCAGCAGCCCCCGACTAGCGGGGCTGGGAGAGACCCAGTACTTC.

The chain employs TRBV7-6 and TRBJ2-3, with D perhaps matching TRBD2 (6 bases). There are 16 residues in the CDR3. Per germline, CDR1 SGHVS and CDR2 FNYEAQ. V gave up 1 base and J gave up 4 bases, with 15 bases separating them. The CDR3 spells CASSLESSVGPDTQYF. The CDR3 region has the DNA TGTGCCAGCAGCTTAGAATCTAGCGTGGGGCCAGATACGCAGTATTTT.

This clonotype has more than one count but fewer than ten. The CDR3 DNA reads as TGTGCCAGCAGCCGTGGGACTAGCGGGGGCCCTTGGGATGAGCAGTTCTTC. Protein sequence: CASSRGTSGGPWDEQFF. The chain joins TRBV11-1 to TRBJ2-1, with 14 bases aligning to TRBD2. Germline lookup yields CDR1 SGHAT and CDR2 FQDESV (reference sequence). J gave up 8 bases and V 5 bases, and 11 bases lay outside the gene matches. There are 17 residues in the CDR3. Drawing the rest from reference TRBV11-1 and TRBJ2-1, the complete variable domain is EAEVAQSPRYKITEKSQAVAFWCDPISGHATLYWYRQILGQGPELLVQFQDESVVDDSQLPKDRFSAERLKGVDSTLKIQPAELGDSAMYLCASSRGTSGGPWDEQFFGPGTRLTVL.

Comment on this clonotype: Since a much larger clone is just one base distant, this may be a read error. Since the CDR3 does not end with the conserved phenylalanine or tryptophan, this likely comes from a read error. V gene TRBV29-1 combines with J gene TRBJ2-5, with D perhaps assigned TRBD1 or TRBD2 (6 bases each). CDR1 is SQVTM, CDR2 ANQGSEA, per germline. V was trimmed by 1 base and J by 11 bases, leaving 14 bases between them. The CDR3 is 12 residues long. The CDR3 DNA is TGCAGCGTTGAAGGGGGGGCGCGAGAGCAGTACTTG. It translates to CSVEGGAREQYL.

V gene TRBV7-6 combines with J gene TRBJ2-7; D unresolved. Germline V CDR1 and CDR2: SGHVS, FNYEAQ. The CDR3 sequence is 15 residues long. V was cut by 2 bases and J by 5 bases, with 16 bases left in between. The CDR3 loop is CASSLQVGRLDEQYF. The CDR3 DNA follows: TGTGCCAGCAGCTTACAGGTGGGCAGGTTGGACGAGCAGTACTTC.

As to this clonotype: The junction departs from the called germline gene at one end, perhaps through a read error. CDR3 protein: CSARYSGKGEQYF. The CDR3 nucleotides are TGTAGTGCTAGATACAGCGGGAAGGGCGAGCAGTACTTC. The chain has TRBV20-1 and TRBJ2-7; 7 bases fit TRBD2. The V gene's germline CDR1 is DFQATT and CDR2 SNEGSKA (reference sequence). The CDR3 covers 13 residues.

This clonotype was seen a few times. The V and J genes are TRBV6-2 or TRBV6-3 and TRBJ2-3; possible D gene TRBD1, 6 bases. Germline V lookup: CDR1 MNHEY, CDR2 SVGEGT. With 5 bases removed from V and 1 base from J, the gap between germline ends came to 10 bases. This CDR3 is built from 14 residues. CDR3: CASSGDTGTDTQYF. The CDR3 nucleotides read TGTGCCAGCAGTGGGGACACTGGCACAGATACGCAGTATTTT.

This rearrangement joins TRBV4-2 to TRBJ2-3; D is perhaps TRBD2 (6 bases). The V gene lost 1 base and the J gene lost 4 bases, with 12 bases spanning the gap. This CDR3 has 15 residues. Germline V gene lookup returns CDR1 LGHNA and CDR2 YNFKEQ. CDR3 sequence reads: CASSQVWGESDTQYF. The CDR3 DNA sequence: TGTGCCAGCAGCCAAGTGTGGGGGGAGTCAGATACGCAGTATTTT.

This clonotype was seen a few times. The chain joins TRBV7-2 to TRBJ2-5, with 7 nucleotides matching TRBD2. V shed 5 bases and J 2 bases; nucleotides not matched to a gene: 11. The CDR3 spans 16 residues. The germline CDR1 and CDR2 sequences are SGHTA and FQGNSA. This chain's CDR3 is CASSPNIGTTQETQYF. CDR3 sequence (DNA): TGTGCCAGCAGCCCAAACATAGGGACTACTCAAGAGACCCAGTACTTC. Together with reference TRBV7-2 and TRBJ2-5, the CDR3 gives the full variable domain: GAGVSQSPSNKVTEKGKDVELRCDPISGHTALYWYRQSLGQGLEFLIYFQGNSAPDKSGLPSDRFSAERTGGSVSTLTIQRTQQEDSAVYLCASSPNIGTTQETQYFGPGTRLLVL.

The V call is TRBV29-1, the J call TRBJ1-1; no firm D call. V gave up 4 bases and J gave up 4 bases, with 7 bases separating them. The CDR3 sequence is 11 residues long. The germline gives CDR1 SQVTM, CDR2 ANQGSEA. This chain's CDR3 is CSVVRTTEAFF. The CDR3 DNA reads as TGCAGCGTTGTACGTACCACTGAAGCTTTCTTT.

This clonotype turned up a few times. The chain links TRBV9 to TRBJ1-3; D ambiguous. CDR3 length: 14 residues. Germline V gene data show CDR1 as SGDLS and CDR2 as YYNGEE. The V and J ends lost 2 bases and 0 bases respectively, with 6 bases between them. The CDR3, as DNA: TGTGCCAGCAGCGTGTCGAGCTCTGGAAACACCATATATTTT. It codes for CASSVSSSGNTIYF.

This clonotype was detected only a few times. This chain joins TRBV6-5 and TRBJ1-2, with D possibly matching TRBD1 (5 bases). There are 14 residues in the CDR3. The V and J ends lost 6 bases and 8 bases respectively, with 19 bases between them. CDR1 MNHEY and CDR2 SVGAGI come from the germline V gene. The CDR3 sequence: CASSSGEGNWGYTF. The CDR3 DNA sequence: TGTGCCAGCAGCTCCGGGGAGGGGAATTGGGGCTACACCTTC.

J is TRBJ2-2 and V is TRBV7-9; 7 nucleotides line up with TRBD1. The CDR3 runs 16 residues. Germline V gene data show CDR1 as SEHNR and CDR2 as FQNEAQ (reference sequence). J was trimmed by 3 bases and V by 6 bases; bases with no gene match: 10. The chain's CDR3 is CASRPPRTGDTGELFF. In DNA form, the CDR3 reads TGTGCCAGCAGGCCCCCCAGGACAGGAGACACCGGGGAGCTGTTTTTT.

In its sample, this clonotype was seen a few times. One end of the junction does not line up with germline, which may come from a read error. The chain uses TRBV7-2 and TRBJ2-5, with D perhaps TRBD1 (5 bases). The germline gives CDR1 SGHTA, CDR2 FQGNSA. The CDR3 spans 13 residues. CDR3 sequence reads: CASSGSGQGTQYF. CDR3 sequence (DNA): TGTGCCAGCAGCGGTTCAGGGCAAGGGACCCAGTACTTC.

V usage is TRBV24-1 and J usage is TRBJ1-3; D is unresolved. CDR3 length: 14 residues. CDR1 and CDR2 (germline): KGHDR, SFDVKD. Trimming stripped 4 bases from V and 0 bases from J, with 6 bases between. This chain's CDR3 is CATSDFFSGNTIYF. For the CDR3, the DNA is TGTGCCACCAGTGACTTCTTCTCTGGAAACACCATATATTTT.

This clonotype was counted a few times. The chain couples TRBV20-1 to TRBJ2-5; tentatively, D is TRBD2 (6 bases). This CDR3 region has 14 residues. In germline, CDR1 is DFQATT, CDR2 SNEGSKA (reference sequence). Trimming shortened V by 0 bases and J by 11 bases, and 19 bases separated the two germline ends. The CDR3 protein is CSARDGNSWGEQYF. CDR3 coding DNA: TGCAGTGCTAGAGATGGCAACTCCTGGGGGGAGCAGTACTTC.

V gene TRBV24-1 combines with J gene TRBJ2-7, with D maybe TRBD2 (5 bases). The V and J ends lost 4 bases and 5 bases respectively, with 11 bases between them. The CDR3 spans 13 residues. Germline V lookup: CDR1 KGHDR, CDR2 SFDVKD. CDR3 coding DNA: TGTGCCACCAGTGAAGAGGGTTTCAACGAGCAGTACTTC. Protein sequence: CATSEEGFNEQYF.

The chain carries TRBV4-1 and TRBJ1-2, with D hard to call. V was shortened by 0 bases and J by 8 bases, with 7 bases between the two germline ends. The germline V gene encodes CDR1 MGHRA and CDR2 YSYEKL. This CDR3 is built from 12 residues. The CDR3: CASSQEPGGYTF. As DNA, the CDR3 is TGCGCCAGCAGCCAAGAGCCTGGAGGCTACACCTTC.

The chain has TRBV2 and TRBJ2-4, with TRBD1 identical over 7 bases. CDR3 length: 14 residues. Germline loops: CDR1 SNHLY, CDR2 FYNNEI. V was pared by 4 bases and J by 4 bases, with 4 bases of the junction left unmatched. In DNA, the CDR3 is TGTGCCAGCAGTGGAACAGGGGTTAAAAACATTCAGTACTTC. Translation gives CASSGTGVKNIQYF.

J is TRBJ2-5 and V is TRBV14; no reliable D call. Trimming left V 1 base short and J 0 bases short, with 9 bases between. This CDR3 is 15 amino acids long. The V gene's germline CDR1 is SGHDN and CDR2 FVKESK. The CDR3 coding sequence is TGTGCCAGCAGCCAAGTTTACCGTTACCAAGAGACCCAGTACTTC. Residues: CASSQVYRYQETQYF.

The table lists this clonotype with a few counts. The genes are TRBV7-2 and TRBJ2-5; D gene unclear. The DNA end lines up better with TRBJ2-1; the J call may be wrong. CDR3 length: 12 residues. Germline lookup yields CDR1 SGHTA and CDR2 FQGNSA. CDR3: CASTLVGFEQFF. CDR3 nucleotides: TGTGCCAGCACTCTAGTAGGGTTTGAGCAGTTCTTC.

This chain links TRBV6-5 with TRBJ2-7; TRBD2 might be the D (5 bases). V lost 0 bases, J lost 3 bases, and 12 bases lay in between. The CDR3 extends over 15 amino acids. The germline CDR1 and CDR2 sequences are MNHEY and SVGAGI. CDR3 protein: CASSYSRAAHYEQYF. In DNA form, the CDR3 reads TGTGCCAGCAGTTACTCGAGGGCCGCCCACTACGAGCAGTACTTC.

In its sample, this clonotype was seen a few times. Mismatch with germline at one junction end may stem from a read error. The CDR3 region is CASGYSAGVGEQYF. The DNA for the CDR3 is TGTGCCAGCGGTTACTCCGCAGGGGTGGGCGAGCAGTACTTC. The chain joins TRBV6-5 to TRBJ2-7; possible D gene TRBD1, 6 bases. This CDR3 spans 14 amino acids. The germline gives CDR1 MNHEY, CDR2 SVGAGI.

In its sample, this clonotype was seen a few times. The chain combines TRBV29-1 with TRBJ1-2; D is possibly TRBD1 (5 bases). V was pared by 4 bases and J by 6 bases, with 12 bases between. The CDR3 is 12 residues long. Germline CDR1 and CDR2: SQVTM and ANQGSEA. The CDR3 DNA reads as TGCAGCGTTGCGGGACCACCGGATGGCTACACCTTC. This gives the protein CSVAGPPDGYTF.

CDR3: CASRNSGTSSNEQFF. The CDR3 nucleotides read TGTGCCAGCAGGAATTCCGGGACTAGTAGTAATGAGCAGTTCTTC. J is TRBJ2-5 and V is TRBV7-2; TRBD2 matches 8 bases. The J call may be wrong; the DNA end is better matched by TRBJ2-1. CDR1 SGHTA and CDR2 FQGNSA come from the germline V gene. The CDR3 consists of 15 residues.

The CDR3 loop reads CASSLGSMPLHF. The CDR3 coding sequence is TGTGCCAGCAGCCTCGGGTCGATGCCCCTCCACTTT. This chain uses TRBV9 with TRBJ1-6, with D unclear. Trimming shortened V by 4 bases and J by 13 bases, and 12 bases separated the two germline ends. Germline V gene lookup returns CDR1 SGDLS and CDR2 YYNGEE. The CDR3 covers 12 residues.

This clonotype was counted only a few times. The V and J genes are TRBV7-2 and TRBJ2-7, with TRBD1 as a possible D gene (6 bases). The end of the DNA fits TRBJ2-1 better, so the J call may be wrong. CDR1 SGHTA and CDR2 FQGNSA come from the germline V gene. The CDR3 spans 14 residues. The CDR3 is CASSPGVGNNEQFF. As DNA, the CDR3 is TGTGCCAGCAGCCCAGGGGTGGGGAACAATGAGCAGTTCTTC.

The V gene is TRBV5-1, the J gene TRBJ2-3, with a weak D call TRBD2 (6 bases). In germline, CDR1 is SGHRS, CDR2 YFSETQ. Trimming stripped 3 bases from V and 3 bases from J, with 14 bases between. This CDR3 contains 15 residues. The CDR3 sequence: CASSSEVGGTDTQYF. Here the CDR3 DNA reads TGCGCCAGCAGCTCCGAAGTCGGGGGTACAGATACGCAGTATTTT.

This clonotype is a singleton in its sample. The chain couples TRBV7-8 to TRBJ1-2, with a tentative D call TRBD1 (5 bases). Germline V gene data show CDR1 as SGHVS and CDR2 as FQNEAQ. Trimming shortened V by 5 bases and J by 7 bases, and 17 bases separated the two germline ends. This CDR3 has 14 residues. CDR3 sequence reads: CASSPKGAMGGYTF. CDR3 DNA: TGTGCCAGCAGCCCCAAAGGGGCTATGGGTGGCTACACCTTC.

This clonotype was seen only a few times. The rearrangement joins TRBV7-7 to TRBJ2-2; TRBD2 might be the D (5 bases). Trimming pared 3 bases from V and 1 base from J, leaving 9 bases between. CDR1 is SSHAT and CDR2 is FNYEAQ in the germline V gene (reference sequence). CDR3 length equals 15 residues. CDR3 in amino acids: CASSFSRENTGELFF. CDR3 coding DNA: TGTGCCAGCAGCTTTTCGAGGGAGAACACCGGGGAGCTGTTTTTT.